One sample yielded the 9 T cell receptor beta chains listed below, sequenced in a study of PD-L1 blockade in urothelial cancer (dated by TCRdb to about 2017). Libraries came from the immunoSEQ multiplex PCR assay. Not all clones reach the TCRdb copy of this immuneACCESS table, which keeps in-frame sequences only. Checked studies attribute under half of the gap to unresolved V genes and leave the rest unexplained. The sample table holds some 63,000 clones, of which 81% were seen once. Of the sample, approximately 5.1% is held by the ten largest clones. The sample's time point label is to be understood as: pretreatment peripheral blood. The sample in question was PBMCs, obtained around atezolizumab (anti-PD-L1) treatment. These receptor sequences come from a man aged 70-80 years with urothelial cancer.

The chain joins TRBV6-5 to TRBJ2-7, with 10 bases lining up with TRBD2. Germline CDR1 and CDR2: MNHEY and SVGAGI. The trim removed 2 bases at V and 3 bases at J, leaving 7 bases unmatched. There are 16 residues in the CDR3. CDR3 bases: TGTGCCAGCAGTTACGCAAAAAGCGGGGGGGACTACGAGCAGTACTTC. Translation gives CASSYAKSGGDYEQYF.

CDR3 in amino acids: CASSPPGTGFNEQFF. DNA for the CDR3: TGTGCCAGCTCACCACCGGGGACAGGGTTTAATGAGCAGTTCTTC. The V call is TRBV18, the J call TRBJ2-1; 9 bases fit TRBD1. This CDR3 contains 15 residues. J lost 7 bases, V lost 0 bases, and 4 bases had no gene match. The germline V gene encodes CDR1 KGHSH and CDR2 LQKENI.

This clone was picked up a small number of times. The chain's CDR3 is CASSFGQNFPSFNEKLFF. As DNA, the CDR3 is TGTGCCAGCAGCTTCGGACAGAACTTTCCTTCGTTTAATGAAAAACTGTTTTTT. V gene TRBV7-9 combines with J gene TRBJ1-4, with D tentatively TRBD1 (6 bases). Germline V CDR1 and CDR2: SEHNR, FQNEAQ (reference sequence). The CDR3 totals 18 residues. V was shortened by 3 bases and J by 4 bases, with 21 bases between the two germline ends.

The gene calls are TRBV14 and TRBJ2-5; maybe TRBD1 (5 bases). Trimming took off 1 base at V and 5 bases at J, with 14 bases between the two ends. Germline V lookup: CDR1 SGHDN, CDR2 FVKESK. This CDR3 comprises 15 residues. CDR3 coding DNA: TGTGCCAGCAGCCAAGTAAAGGGGTTTGGGGAGACCCAGTACTTC. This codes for CASSQVKGFGETQYF.

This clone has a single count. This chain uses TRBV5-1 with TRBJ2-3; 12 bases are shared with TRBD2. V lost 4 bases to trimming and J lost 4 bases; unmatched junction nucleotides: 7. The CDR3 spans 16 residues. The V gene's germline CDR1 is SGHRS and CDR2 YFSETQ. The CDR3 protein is CASSLLPSGGADTQYF. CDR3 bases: TGCGCCAGCAGCCTCCTACCTAGCGGGGGGGCAGATACGCAGTATTTT.

In nucleotides, the CDR3 is TGTGCCAGCAGCCGGGGGACAGTAGCCTACGAGCAGTACTTC. It specifies CASSRGTVAYEQYF. The V call is TRBV4-2, the J call TRBJ2-7, with 7 bases matching TRBD1. V was pared by 4 bases and J by 2 bases, with 5 bases of the junction left unmatched. The germline V gene has CDR1 LGHNA and CDR2 YNFKEQ. This CDR3 is 14 amino acids long.

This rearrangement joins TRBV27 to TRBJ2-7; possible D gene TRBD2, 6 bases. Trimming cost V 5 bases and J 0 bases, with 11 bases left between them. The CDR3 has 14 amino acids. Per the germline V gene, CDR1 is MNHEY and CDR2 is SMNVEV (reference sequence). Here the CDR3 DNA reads TGTGCCAGCAGTGCCCCCGGGAGCTCCTACGAGCAGTACTTC. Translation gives CASSAPGSSYEQYF.

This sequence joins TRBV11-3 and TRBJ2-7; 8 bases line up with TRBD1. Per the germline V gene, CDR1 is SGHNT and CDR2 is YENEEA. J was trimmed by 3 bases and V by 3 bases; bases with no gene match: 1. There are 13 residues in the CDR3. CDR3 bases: TGTGCCAGCAGCTTCACAGGGGGCTACGAGCAGTACTTC. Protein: CASSFTGGYEQYF.

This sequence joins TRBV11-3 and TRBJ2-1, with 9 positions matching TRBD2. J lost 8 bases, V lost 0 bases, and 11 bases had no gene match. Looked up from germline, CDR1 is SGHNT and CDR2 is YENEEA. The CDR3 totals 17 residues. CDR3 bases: TGTGCCAGCAGCTTAGATCTGCGGCTAGCGGGAAACGATGAGCAGTTCTTC. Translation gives CASSLDLRLAGNDEQFF.